This passage covers 7 T cell receptor beta chains from one sample sequenced in a study of blood T cell repertoires in COVID-19. Generated by immunoSEQ multiplex PCR, the TCRdb table keeps only in-frame clones and is missing some. Of some 99,000 clones in the sample, about 87% were seen once. The sequencing input was peripheral blood. All receptors come from a human donor in a cohort sampled during active COVID-19.

The rearrangement uses TRBV13 and TRBJ2-3, with D possibly being TRBD2 (6 bases). Deletions cut 5 bases from V and 3 bases from J, with 15 bases between. The CDR3 runs to 15 residues. Germline CDR1 and CDR2: PRHDT and FYEKMQ (reference sequence). CDR3 nucleotide sequence: TGTGCCAGCAGCCCGCCGGGACTGAGAACAGATACGCAGTATTTT. It translates to CASSPPGLRTDTQYF.

This chain links TRBV7-9 with TRBJ1-5; 9 bases agree with TRBD1. CDR1 is SEHNR, CDR2 FQNEAQ, per germline (reference sequence). The CDR3 covers 12 residues. Trimming took 5 bases from V and 7 from J; bases not matched to a gene: 0. CDR3 amino acids: CASSTGGQPQHF. As DNA, the CDR3 is TGTGCCAGCAGCACAGGGGGCCAGCCCCAGCATTTT.

This clone showed up just once. The CDR3 loop is CASSPGGTARTDTQYF. The CDR3 DNA is TGTGCCAGCTCACCTGGAGGGACCGCCCGCACAGATACGCAGTATTTT. This chain links TRBV18 with TRBJ2-3, with D possibly being TRBD2 (6 bases). The V end lost 3 bases, the J end lost 1 base, and 14 bases lay between the germline ends. Per the germline V gene, CDR1 is KGHSH and CDR2 is LQKENI. The CDR3 runs 16 residues.

The rearrangement links TRBV4-1 to TRBJ1-2; 8 bases agree with TRBD1. The CDR3 is 15 amino acids. With 4 bases clipped from V and 0 bases from J, the junction kept 4 bases outside the gene matches. CDR1 is MGHRA and CDR2 is YSYEKL in the germline V gene. CDR3 in amino acids: CASSPGTGSNYGYTF. CDR3 sequence (DNA): TGCGCCAGCAGCCCCGGGACAGGTTCTAACTATGGCTACACCTTC.

CDR3 region: CASSKGTYEQYF. The CDR3 DNA sequence: TGTGCCAGCTCTAAGGGGACCTACGAGCAGTACTTC. This chain joins TRBV18 and TRBJ2-7; TRBD1 is a possible D gene (5 bases). This CDR3 region has 12 residues. Trimming pared 6 bases from V and 2 bases from J, leaving 8 bases between. In germline, CDR1 is KGHSH, CDR2 LQKENI.

This clone came up once. This rearrangement joins TRBV4-1 to TRBJ2-2, with 13 nucleotides matching TRBD2. V was clipped by 4 bases and J by 8 bases; unmatched bases: 7. The CDR3 loop spans 16 amino acids. Germline V CDR1 and CDR2: MGHRA, YSYEKL. As DNA, the CDR3 is TGCGCCAGCAGCCCCGGACTAGCGGGAGATGCGGGGGAGCTGTTTTTT. Amino acids: CASSPGLAGDAGELFF.

This chain uses TRBV6-5 with TRBJ1-4, with D hard to call. V shed 5 bases and J shed 5 bases, with 15 bases lying between them. Germline V gene sequence: CDR1 MNHEY, CDR2 SVGAGI. The length of the CDR3 is 15 residues. CDR3 amino acids: CASSPGNGRNEKLFF. The CDR3 coding sequence is TGTGCCAGCAGTCCCGGGAACGGTCGGAATGAAAAACTGTTTTTT.